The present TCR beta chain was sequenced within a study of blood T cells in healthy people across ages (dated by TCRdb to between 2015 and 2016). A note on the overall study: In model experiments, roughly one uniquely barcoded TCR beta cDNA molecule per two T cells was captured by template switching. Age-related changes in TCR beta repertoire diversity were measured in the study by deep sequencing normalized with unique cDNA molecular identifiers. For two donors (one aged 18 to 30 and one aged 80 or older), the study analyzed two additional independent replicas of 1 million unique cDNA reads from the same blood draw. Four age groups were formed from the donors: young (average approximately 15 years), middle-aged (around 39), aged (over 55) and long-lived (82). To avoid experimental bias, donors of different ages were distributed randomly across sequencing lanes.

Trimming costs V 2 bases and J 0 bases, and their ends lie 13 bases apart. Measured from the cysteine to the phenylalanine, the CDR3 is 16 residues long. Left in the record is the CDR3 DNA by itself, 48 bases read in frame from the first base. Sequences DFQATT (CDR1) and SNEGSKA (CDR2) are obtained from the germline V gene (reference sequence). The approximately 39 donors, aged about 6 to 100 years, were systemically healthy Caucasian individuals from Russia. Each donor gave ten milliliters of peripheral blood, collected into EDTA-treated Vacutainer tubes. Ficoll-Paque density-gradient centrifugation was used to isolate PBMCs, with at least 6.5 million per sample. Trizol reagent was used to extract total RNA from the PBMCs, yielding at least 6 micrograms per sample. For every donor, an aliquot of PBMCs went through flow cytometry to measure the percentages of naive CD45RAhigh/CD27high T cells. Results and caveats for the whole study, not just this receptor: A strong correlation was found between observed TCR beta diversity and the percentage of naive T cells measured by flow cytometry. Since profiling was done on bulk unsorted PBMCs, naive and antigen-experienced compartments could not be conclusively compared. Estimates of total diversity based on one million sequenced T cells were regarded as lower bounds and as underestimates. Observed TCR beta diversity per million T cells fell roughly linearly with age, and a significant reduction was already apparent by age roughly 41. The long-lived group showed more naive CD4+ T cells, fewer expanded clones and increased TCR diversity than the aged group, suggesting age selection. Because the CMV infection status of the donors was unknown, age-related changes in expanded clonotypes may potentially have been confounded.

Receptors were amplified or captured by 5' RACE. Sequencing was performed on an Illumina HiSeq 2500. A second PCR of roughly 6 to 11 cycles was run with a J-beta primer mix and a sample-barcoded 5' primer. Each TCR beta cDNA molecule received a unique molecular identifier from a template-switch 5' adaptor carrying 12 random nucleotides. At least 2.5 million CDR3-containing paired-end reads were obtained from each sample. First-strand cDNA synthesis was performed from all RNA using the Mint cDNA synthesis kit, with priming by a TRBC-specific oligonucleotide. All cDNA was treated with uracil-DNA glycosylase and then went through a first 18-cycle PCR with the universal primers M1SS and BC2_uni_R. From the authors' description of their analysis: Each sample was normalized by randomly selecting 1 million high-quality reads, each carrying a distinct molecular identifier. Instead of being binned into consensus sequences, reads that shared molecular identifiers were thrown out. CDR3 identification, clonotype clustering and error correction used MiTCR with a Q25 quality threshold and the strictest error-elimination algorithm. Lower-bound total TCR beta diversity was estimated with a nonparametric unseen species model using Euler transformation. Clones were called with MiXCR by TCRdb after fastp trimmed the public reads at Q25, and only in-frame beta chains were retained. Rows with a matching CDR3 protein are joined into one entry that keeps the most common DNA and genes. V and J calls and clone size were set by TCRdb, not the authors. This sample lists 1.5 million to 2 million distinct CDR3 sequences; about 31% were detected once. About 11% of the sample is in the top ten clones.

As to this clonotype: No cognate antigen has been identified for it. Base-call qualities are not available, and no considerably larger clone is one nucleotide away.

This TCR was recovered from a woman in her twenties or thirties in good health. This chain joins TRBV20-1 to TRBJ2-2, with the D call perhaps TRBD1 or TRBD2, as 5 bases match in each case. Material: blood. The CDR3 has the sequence CSARKTGRPNTGELFF. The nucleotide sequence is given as TGCAGTGCTAGAAAGACGGGGCGGCCGAACACCGGGGAGCTGTTTTTT.